These T cell receptor beta chains were read from a single sample in a study of blood T cell repertoires in COVID-19. Sequencing was performed with immunoSEQ multiplex PCR; in TCRdb, only in-frame clones are kept and a portion is missing. Here the sample spans about 15,000 clones, more than 80% being singletons. Sequenced sample: peripheral blood. The origin of the receptors is a human donor in a cohort sampled during active COVID-19. CDR3s include the opening cysteine and the closing phenylalanine or tryptophan. A D gene is named only where the DNA matches it firmly.

d_gene	j_gene	v_gene	CDR3aa
NA	TRBJ1-4	TRBV7-2	CASSYRTDNEKLFF
NA	TRBJ1-1	TRBV30	CAWSGRARTEAFF
NA	TRBJ1-1	TRBV11-1	CASSSRGNTEAFF
NA	TRBJ2-1	TRBV28	CASSRTVYNEQFF
TRBD1	TRBJ1-1	TRBV18	CASSLTGGALSGTEAFF
NA	TRBJ1-2	TRBV3-1/TRBV3-2	CASSQVQSYGYTF
NA	TRBJ2-5	TRBV7-9	CASSEIGQILQETQYF
TRBD2	TRBJ2-2	TRBV28	CASLRGAHTGELFF
NA	TRBJ2-7	TRBV18	CASSPPYGSTYEQYF
NA	TRBJ2-2	TRBV18	CASSITGFSGELFF
NA	TRBJ1-2	TRBV27	CASSSGARAYGYTF
NA	TRBJ1-1	TRBV18	CASSPPGGGGNTEAFF
NA	TRBJ2-7	TRBV20-1	CSASTVGFGEQYF
TRBD2	TRBJ2-3	TRBV3-1/TRBV3-2	CASSQVSGGAGDTQYF
TRBD1	TRBJ2-1	TRBV18	CASSRQGANEQFF
NA	TRBJ2-5	TRBV4-1	CASSQGRGNSYQETQYF
NA	TRBJ1-1	TRBV19	CASSTHTNTEAFF
TRBD2	TRBJ2-1	TRBV7-3	CASSFGLAEYNEQFF
TRBD2	TRBJ2-4	TRBV11-2	CASSLQRGGLYIQYF
TRBD2	TRBJ2-2	TRBV13	CASSLGLLAGATGELFF
NA	TRBJ2-1	TRBV7-2	CASSLQQAVYNEQFF
NA	TRBJ2-5	TRBV11-1	CASSLQNQETQYF
NA	TRBJ2-7	TRBV11-2	CASSELVPYEQYF
TRBD2	TRBJ2-2	TRBV10-2	CASRAGTSTGELFF
NA	TRBJ2-5	TRBV11-2	CASSSPGRGLETQYF
NA	TRBJ1-1	TRBV4-3	CASSTLGDTEAFF
NA	TRBJ2-7	TRBV18	CASSHGQRDYEQYF
NA	TRBJ2-2	TRBV5-1	CASIGTNTGELFF
TRBD1	TRBJ1-6	TRBV6-1	CASSEAFGQAGSPLHF
NA	TRBJ1-2	TRBV6-6	CASSYSEQALNYGYTF
NA	TRBJ2-1	TRBV11-3	CASSLQGVEQFF
TRBD2	TRBJ2-1	TRBV7-9	CATSGTSGRWNEQFF
TRBD1	TRBJ1-5	TRBV2	CASRDRVTQPQHF
TRBD1	TRBJ1-2	TRBV28	CASSGQGYWNGYTF
NA	TRBJ1-1	TRBV13	CASSRDRPNTEAFF
TRBD1	TRBJ1-2	TRBV19	CASSPTGDKDYGYTF
NA	TRBJ1-1	TRBV9	CASSVAGGRAFF
TRBD1	TRBJ2-7	TRBV4-3	CASSLHRGSYEQYF
NA	TRBJ2-7	TRBV19	CASSIGGLSSYEQYF
TRBD1	TRBJ1-1	TRBV2	CASSGTAFSAFF
NA	TRBJ2-2	TRBV7-3	CASSPTRQNTGELFF
TRBD1	TRBJ1-5	TRBV27	CASSLGQGHQPQHF
TRBD2	TRBJ2-1	TRBV7-2	CASSLDSGGTYNEQFF
NA	TRBJ2-2	TRBV20-1	CSADKTGELFF
NA	TRBJ2-6	TRBV5-4	CASSPTNRASSGANVLTF
TRBD1	TRBJ1-2	TRBV24-1	CATSDKVPGGAGGYTF
TRBD1	TRBJ2-1	TRBV6-5	CASTQGQGVIF
NA	TRBJ2-3	TRBV7-3	CASSPTRGDTQYF
TRBD1	TRBJ1-3	TRBV9	CASSVARGSGNTIYF
NA	TRBJ1-2	TRBV7-9	CASSLGLLRNYGYTF
NA	TRBJ2-3	TRBV9	CASSVKRPLDQYF
TRBD2	TRBJ2-7	TRBV6-2/TRBV6-3	CASSLAGPSYEQYF
TRBD1	TRBJ1-2	TRBV2	CAGTGADGYTF
TRBD2	TRBJ2-5	TRBV30	CAWTPGTSRETQYF